Sequencing of this TCR beta chain was carried out in a study of blood T cells in healthy people across ages. Germline V CDR1 and CDR2: GTSNPN, SVGIG (reference sequence). The V segment lost 1 base and the J segment 5 bases; nucleotides outside the gene matches: 6. This CDR3 has 14 amino acids. The authors drew around 9.4 milliliters of peripheral blood from each donor. Primed by a sample-barcoded 5' primer and a J-beta primer mix, a second PCR proceeded for about 6 to 11 cycles. A single record per CDR3 protein comes from TCRdb applying MiXCR to the 5' RACE reads. The sample includes over 700,000 distinct CDR3 sequences, around half of them seen just once.

This chain joins TRBV30 and TRBJ1-1; 8 positions agree with TRBD1. The TCR comes from a man older than 75 in good health. Source material: blood. CDR3 nucleotides: TGTGCCTGGAGTGGACAGGGGCTTGGAACTGAAGCTTTCTTT. This sequence encodes CAWSGQGLGTEAFF.